The clone carrying this T cell receptor beta chain was observed a single time. The sample belongs to a study of shared clonotypes between healthy human individuals. This CDR3 has 15 residues. Trimming cost V 1 base and J 7 bases; bases outside gene matches: 4. Germline CDR1 reads SGHTS; CDR2 reads YDEGEE. Measured with immunoSEQ multiplex PCR; TCRdb has only the in-frame clones, and not every one. There are some 2.1 million clones in the sample; 95% occur only once, and 0.1% to 0.15% lies in the top ten. The V call is TRBV5-8, the J call TRBJ1-6; 8 bases are a match to TRBD1. Sequences were obtained from naive CD4+ T cells sorted from blood. Described subset: CD45RA+ positively selected. This TCR came from a man younger than 30 in good health. The CDR3 reads CASSLRTGWNSPLHF. CDR3 coding DNA: TGTGCCAGCAGCTTGAGGACAGGGTGGAATTCACCCCTCCACTTT.